This T cell receptor (beta chain) was captured in a study of blood T cells in healthy people across ages. Sample-barcoded 5' priming and a J-beta primer mix drove a second PCR of about 7 to 11 cycles. Every sample produced at least 2.5 million CDR3-containing paired-end reads. One entry per CDR3 protein, called by TCRdb with MiXCR from the 5' RACE reads. The sample includes 700,000 to 900,000 distinct CDR3 sequences, about 53% seen only once; the top ten take around 41%. This CDR3 comprises 15 residues. Germline V gene lookup returns CDR1 SNHLY and CDR2 FYNNEI. The V gene lost 6 bases and the J gene lost 4 bases, with 18 bases spanning the gap. Study conclusions and caveats: Possibly, changes in expanded clonotypes were confounded because donor CMV status was unknown. The fall in TCR beta diversity per million T cells was roughly linear with age.

On this clonotype itself: Antigen: not known.

The sequenced material came from blood. The V call is TRBV2, the J call TRBJ1-1, with D perhaps TRBD1 (6 bases). The clonotype comes from an elderly man in good health. CDR3 residues: CASRGAVGGLTEAFF. The CDR3 DNA reads as TGTGCCAGCAGAGGGGCTGTTGGGGGGCTCACTGAAGCTTTCTTT.